Presented here are 14 T cell receptor beta chains from one specimen sequenced in a study of T-cell memory formation after mild COVID-19. From the 5' RACE reads, TCRdb called clonotypes with MiXCR, one entry per CDR3 protein. The sample records about 400,000 distinct CDR3 sequences, approximately 18% being singletons. The sample consisted of PBMCs or a T cell subset sorted from them (not recorded which). Source of these receptors: a man aged 18 to 29 who had mild COVID-19 (a few samples of this study predate the infection). Cell type and time point are not known.

The V gene is TRBV3-1, the J gene TRBJ2-3; TRBD2 matches at 8 bases. Germline-derived CDR1 and CDR2 are LGHDT and YNNKEL (reference sequence). The junction had 4 bases not matched to a gene; V was cut back by 3 bases and J by 5 bases. The CDR3 covers 14 residues. The CDR3 DNA reads as TGTGCCAGCAGCCAGCGGGGGGCTAAAGATACGCAGTATTTT. Protein sequence: CASSQRGAKDTQYF.

This clonotype was seen repeatedly, ten times or more. The junction departs from the called germline gene at one end, perhaps through a read error. The gene calls are TRBV4-1 and TRBJ2-3; D unresolved. CDR1 MGHRA and CDR2 YSYEKL come from the germline V gene. The CDR3 loop spans 14 amino acids. CDR3 residues: CASSQDGGTDTQYF. Here the CDR3 DNA reads TGTGCCAGCAGCCAAGACGGCGGAACAGATACGCAGTATTTT.

This clonotype was seen a handful of times. This chain uses TRBV7-2 with TRBJ2-3; 8 bases agree with TRBD1. V shed 2 bases, J shed 0 bases, and the junction held 16 bases outside the gene matches. CDR1 is SGHTA, CDR2 FQGNSA, per germline. The CDR3 spans 20 residues. In nucleotides, the CDR3 is TGTGCCAGCAGCTTACGCCCAGGGGGCGTAGGAACCTCTAGCACAGATACGCAGTATTTT. Protein: CASSLRPGGVGTSSTDTQYF.

The table lists this clonotype with a few counts. The chain is built from TRBV5-1 and TRBJ2-2; 10 positions match TRBD1. The V gene's germline CDR1 is SGHRS and CDR2 YFSETQ. This CDR3 comprises 16 residues. V lost 2 bases, J lost 3 bases, and 4 bases stayed unmatched. The CDR3 spells CASSFRDRGYTGELFF. The DNA of the CDR3 is TGCGCCAGCAGCTTCCGGGACAGGGGATACACCGGGGAGCTGTTTTTT. Looking up the rest from reference TRBV5-1 and TRBJ2-2 gives the full variable domain: KAGVTQTPRYLIKTRGQQVTLSCSPISGHRSVSWYQQTPGQGLQFLFEYFSETQRNKGNFPGRFSGRQFSNSRSEMNVSTLELGDSALYLCASSFRDRGYTGELFFGEGSRLTVL.

The chain links TRBV12-3 or TRBV12-4 to TRBJ2-2; possibly TRBD1 or TRBD2 for D (5 bases each). The CDR3 spans 15 residues. Trimming stripped 3 bases from V and 7 bases from J, with 15 bases between. The CDR3 nucleotides read TGTGCCAGCAGTTTGCTTAGAGGGGTCGGCGGGGAGCTGTTTTTT. It is translated as CASSLLRGVGGELFF.

The chain joins TRBV5-1 to TRBJ2-3, with TRBD2 matching over 12 bases. The CDR3 is 16 residues long. After removal of 0 bases from V and 5 bases from J, the junction contained 4 bases not matched to a gene. CDR1 and CDR2 from the germline V gene are SGHRS and YFSETQ. The CDR3 region has the DNA TGCGCCAGCAGCTTGGATTCTAGCGGGGGGGGAGATACGCAGTATTTT. Translated, it gives CASSLDSSGGGDTQYF.

This chain joins TRBV5-6 and TRBJ2-3, with a weak D call TRBD2 (6 bases). Germline V gene data show CDR1 as SGHDT and CDR2 as YYEEEE. CDR3 length equals 15 residues. The ends were cut back, 0 bases at V and 6 bases at J, with 14 bases in the middle. The CDR3 sequence: CASSLGSGRWDTQYF. CDR3 DNA: TGTGCCAGCAGCTTGGGGTCAGGGAGGTGGGATACGCAGTATTTT.

The gene calls are TRBV7-2 and TRBJ1-4; 9 bases match TRBD1. Germline V gene data show CDR1 as SGHTA and CDR2 as FQGNSA. The CDR3 has 14 amino acids. V shed 5 bases and J 10 bases; nucleotides not matched to a gene: 8. CDR3 sequence reads: CASSVRDRDGKLFF. CDR3 bases: TGTGCCAGCAGCGTCCGGGACAGGGACGGAAAACTGTTTTTT.

This chain uses TRBV6-4 with TRBJ2-7, with TRBD1 identical over 9 bases. Germline V lookup: CDR1 MRHNA, CDR2 SNTAGT. The CDR3 consists of 19 residues. Unmatched junction bases numbered 20, after V lost 6 bases and J lost 2 bases. DNA for the CDR3: TGTGCCAGCAGCGAAGGGATGAAGTCGACAGGGGGTGAGACCTACGAGCAGTACGTC. Protein: CASSEGMKSTGGETYEQYV.

The chain is built from TRBV29-1 and TRBJ2-7; the D is unclear. Trimming cost V 7 bases and J 3 bases, with 16 bases left between them. From germline, CDR1 is SQVTM and CDR2 ANQGSEA. The CDR3 is made up of 13 amino acids. In DNA, the CDR3 is TGCAGCGCCTACGACCCGGCTCACTACGAGCAGTACTTC. This encodes CSAYDPAHYEQYF.

V is TRBV20-1 and J is TRBJ2-5; a weak D match, TRBD1 (5 bases). V was shortened by 3 bases and J by 5 bases, with 16 bases between the two germline ends. The CDR3 has 14 residues. Germline CDR1 is DFQATT and CDR2 is SNEGSKA (reference sequence). The CDR3 loop reads CSASHRRSTETQYF. The CDR3, as DNA: TGCAGTGCTAGCCACAGGCGATCTACGGAGACCCAGTACTTC.

This clonotype was counted only a few times. V gene TRBV29-1 combines with J gene TRBJ1-1; possible D gene TRBD1, 6 bases. The CDR3 sequence is 11 residues long. Trimming left V 6 bases short and J 5 bases short, with 10 bases between. From germline, CDR1 is SQVTM and CDR2 ANQGSEA. CDR3 nucleotide sequence: TGCAGCGTAGTACAGGGAACTGAAGCTTTCTTT. Its protein is CSVVQGTEAFF.

This clonotype was seen only a few times. CDR3 sequence reads: CASSLGARGGYTF. The CDR3 coding sequence is TGTGCCAGCAGCTTGGGGGCCCGTGGTGGCTACACCTTC. J is TRBJ1-2 and V is TRBV7-2; possibly TRBD1 for D (6 bases). Between the trimmed V and J ends, which lost 3 bases and 7 bases, there was a span of 12 bases. The CDR3 covers 13 residues. The germline V gene encodes CDR1 SGHTA and CDR2 FQGNSA.

This clonotype was counted only a few times. The chain is built from TRBV20-1 and TRBJ2-1, with D possibly being TRBD2 (7 bases). Germline V lookup: CDR1 DFQATT, CDR2 SNEGSKA (reference sequence). The V end lost 5 bases, the J end lost 0 bases, and 14 bases lay between the germline ends. The CDR3 loop spans 15 amino acids. The CDR3 region is CSAGGGPSSYNEQFF. For the CDR3, the DNA is TGCAGTGCTGGCGGGGGCCCGAGCTCCTACAATGAGCAGTTCTTC.